This T cell receptor (beta chain) was captured by sequencing in a study of cytomegalovirus exposure and HLA in healthy donors. 13 Jbeta primers and 60 Vbeta primers were used for the PCR. Some clones are missing from TCRdb's copy, which holds only in-frame ones; the method was immunoSEQ multiplex PCR. The repertoire has some 150,000 clones, about four fifths of them found once; the top ten carry roughly 6%. This clone came up once. Its antigen is undetermined. General study points: Later analysis placed DRB1 highest and HLA-C lowest in TCR association rates, which differed by HLA locus. Previously analyzed data showed that most TCR beta V segments were productive at a frequency of about 90% or about 30%. Relative to the roughly 700-donor mean, N-insertions were reportedly fewer in an Asian-associated ancestry cluster in a later analysis.

V was trimmed by 1 base and J by 5 bases, leaving 14 bases between them. This CDR3 contains 16 residues. Germline CDR1 and CDR2: SGHVS and FQNEAQ. This TCR derives from a man aged 50 to 59 in good health and CMV-seropositive. Sequencing was performed on PBMCs. The chain employs TRBV7-8 and TRBJ2-2; TRBD2 might be the D (5 bases). The CDR3 is CASSLVGERVTGELFF. CDR3 in DNA: TGTGCCAGCAGCTTAGTCGGGGAAAGGGTAACCGGGGAGCTGTTTTTT.